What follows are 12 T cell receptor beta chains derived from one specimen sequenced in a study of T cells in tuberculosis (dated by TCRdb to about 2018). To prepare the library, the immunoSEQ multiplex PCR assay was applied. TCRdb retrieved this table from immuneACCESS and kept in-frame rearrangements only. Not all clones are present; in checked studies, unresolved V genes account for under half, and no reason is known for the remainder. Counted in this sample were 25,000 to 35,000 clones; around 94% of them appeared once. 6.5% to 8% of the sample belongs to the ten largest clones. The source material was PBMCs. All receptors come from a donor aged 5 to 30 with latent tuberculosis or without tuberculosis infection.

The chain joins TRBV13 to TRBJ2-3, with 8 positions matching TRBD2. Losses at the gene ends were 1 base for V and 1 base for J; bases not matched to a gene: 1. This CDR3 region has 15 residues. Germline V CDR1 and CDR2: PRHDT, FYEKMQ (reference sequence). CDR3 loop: CASSLVRGGTDTQYF. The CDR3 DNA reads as TGTGCCAGCAGCTTAGTGCGGGGGGGCACAGATACGCAGTATTTT.

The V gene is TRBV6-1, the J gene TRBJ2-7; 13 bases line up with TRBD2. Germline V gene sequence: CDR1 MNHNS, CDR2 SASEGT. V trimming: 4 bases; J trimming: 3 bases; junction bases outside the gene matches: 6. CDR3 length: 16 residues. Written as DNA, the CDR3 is TGTGCCAGCAGTGTCGGGACTAGCGGGACCCACTACGAGCAGTACTTC. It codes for CASSVGTSGTHYEQYF.

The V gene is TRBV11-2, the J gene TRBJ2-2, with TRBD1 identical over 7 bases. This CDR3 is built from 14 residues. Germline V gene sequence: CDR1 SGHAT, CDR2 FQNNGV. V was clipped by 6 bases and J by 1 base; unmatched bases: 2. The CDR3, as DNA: TGTGCCAGCAGTCGGACAGGGAACACCGGGGAGCTGTTTTTT. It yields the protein CASSRTGNTGELFF.

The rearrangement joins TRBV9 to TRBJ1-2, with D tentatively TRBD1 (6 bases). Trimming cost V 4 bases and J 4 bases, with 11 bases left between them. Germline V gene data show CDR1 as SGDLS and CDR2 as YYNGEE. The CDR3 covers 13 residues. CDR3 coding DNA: TGTGCCAGCAGCAGGGGGGGGAGCTATGGCTACACCTTC. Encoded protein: CASSRGGSYGYTF. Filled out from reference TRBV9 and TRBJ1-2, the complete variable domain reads DSGVTQTPKHLITATGQRVTLRCSPRSGDLSVYWYQQSLDQGLQFLIQYYNGEERAKGNILERFSAQQFPDLHSELNLSSLELGDSALYFCASSRGGSYGYTFGSGTRLTVV.

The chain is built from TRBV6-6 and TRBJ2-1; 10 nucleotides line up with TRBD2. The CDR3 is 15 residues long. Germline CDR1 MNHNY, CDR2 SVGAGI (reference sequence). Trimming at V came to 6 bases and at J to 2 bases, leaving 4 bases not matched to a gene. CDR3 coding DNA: TGTGCCAGCAGACCCGGGACTAGCGCCTACAATGAGCAGTTCTTC. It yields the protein CASRPGTSAYNEQFF.

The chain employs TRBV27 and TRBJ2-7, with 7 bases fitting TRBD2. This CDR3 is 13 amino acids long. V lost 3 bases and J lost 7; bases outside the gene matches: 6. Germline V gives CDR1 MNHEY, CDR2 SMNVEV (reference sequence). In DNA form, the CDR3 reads TGTGCCAGCAGTTTGTGGGGAGCGGGGGAGCAGTACTTC. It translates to CASSLWGAGEQYF.

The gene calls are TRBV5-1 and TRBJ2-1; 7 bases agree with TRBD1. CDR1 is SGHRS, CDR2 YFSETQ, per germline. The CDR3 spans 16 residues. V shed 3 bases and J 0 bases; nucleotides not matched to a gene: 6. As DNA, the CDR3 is TGCGCCAGCAGCTCCCGGGACAGTAGCTCCTACAATGAGCAGTTCTTC. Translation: CASSSRDSSSYNEQFF.

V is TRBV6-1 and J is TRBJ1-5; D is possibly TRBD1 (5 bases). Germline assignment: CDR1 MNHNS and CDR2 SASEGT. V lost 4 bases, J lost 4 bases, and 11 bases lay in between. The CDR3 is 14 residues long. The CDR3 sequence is CASSGGHFNQPQHF. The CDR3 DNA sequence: TGTGCCAGCAGTGGGGGCCACTTTAATCAGCCCCAGCATTTT.

CDR3 in DNA: TGTGCCAGCAGCTTGGTGGGGCCAACTGAAGCTTTCTTT. It encodes CASSLVGPTEAFF. The chain links TRBV5-6 to TRBJ1-1, with D maybe TRBD1 (5 bases). CDR3 length equals 13 residues. CDR1 and CDR2 (germline): SGHDT, YYEEEE. Trimming cost V 0 bases and J 5 bases, with 8 bases left between them. Drawing the rest from reference TRBV5-6 and TRBJ1-1, the complete variable domain is DAGVTQSPTHLIKTRGQQVTLRCSPKSGHDTVSWYQQALGQGPQFIFQYYEEEERQRGNFPDRFSGHQFPNYSSELNVNALLLGDSALYLCASSLVGPTEAFFGQGTRLTVV.

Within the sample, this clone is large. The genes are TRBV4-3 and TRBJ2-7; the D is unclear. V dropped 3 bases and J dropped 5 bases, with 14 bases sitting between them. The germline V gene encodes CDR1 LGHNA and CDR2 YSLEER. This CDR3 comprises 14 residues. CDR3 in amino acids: CASSQLLGPHEQYF. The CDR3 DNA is TGCGCCAGCAGCCAGTTACTGGGCCCCCACGAGCAGTACTTC.

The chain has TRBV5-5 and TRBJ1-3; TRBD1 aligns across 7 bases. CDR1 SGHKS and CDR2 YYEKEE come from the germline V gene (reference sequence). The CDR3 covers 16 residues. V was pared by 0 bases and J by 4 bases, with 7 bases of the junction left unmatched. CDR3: CASSLAGDSLGNTIYF. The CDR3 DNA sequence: TGTGCCAGCAGCTTGGCGGGGGACAGTCTCGGAAACACCATATATTTT.

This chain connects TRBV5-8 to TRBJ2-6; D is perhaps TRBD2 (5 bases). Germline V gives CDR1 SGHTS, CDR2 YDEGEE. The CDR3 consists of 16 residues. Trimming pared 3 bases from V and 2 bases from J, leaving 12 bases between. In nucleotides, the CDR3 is TGTGCCAGCAGCTCCCTGGACTTCACTGGGGCCAACGTCCTGACTTTC. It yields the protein CASSSLDFTGANVLTF.